This T cell receptor (beta chain) appears in the sequencing data of a study of post-analysis software for immune sequencing data. Germline lookup yields CDR1 SEHNR and CDR2 FQNEAQ (reference sequence). The CDR3 has 16 amino acids. Germline trimming cut 4 bases from V and 3 bases from J; bases unmatched to any gene: 10. Details on this clonotype: Its antigen remains unidentified.

Sequencing libraries made from TCR beta cDNA carried unique molecular identifiers. TCRdb ran MiXCR on the PCR reads and lists one entry per CDR3 protein. The table records roughly 700,000 distinct CDR3 sequences, about 32% of them present only once. General study findings and limits: Strong co-clustering by F measure linked samples that shared a preparation batch. The study found TRBV5-6, TRBV5-1 and TRBV20-1 among a few TRBV segments more frequent in patients than controls.

The chain recombines TRBV7-9 with TRBJ1-1; 8 nucleotides line up with TRBD1. This TCR was sampled from a girl aged 10-17 years with multiple sclerosis. Input material: blood. The CDR3 reads CASSSRTGMGDTEAFF. CDR3 nucleotides: TGTGCCAGCAGCTCACGGACAGGGATGGGTGACACTGAAGCTTTCTTT.